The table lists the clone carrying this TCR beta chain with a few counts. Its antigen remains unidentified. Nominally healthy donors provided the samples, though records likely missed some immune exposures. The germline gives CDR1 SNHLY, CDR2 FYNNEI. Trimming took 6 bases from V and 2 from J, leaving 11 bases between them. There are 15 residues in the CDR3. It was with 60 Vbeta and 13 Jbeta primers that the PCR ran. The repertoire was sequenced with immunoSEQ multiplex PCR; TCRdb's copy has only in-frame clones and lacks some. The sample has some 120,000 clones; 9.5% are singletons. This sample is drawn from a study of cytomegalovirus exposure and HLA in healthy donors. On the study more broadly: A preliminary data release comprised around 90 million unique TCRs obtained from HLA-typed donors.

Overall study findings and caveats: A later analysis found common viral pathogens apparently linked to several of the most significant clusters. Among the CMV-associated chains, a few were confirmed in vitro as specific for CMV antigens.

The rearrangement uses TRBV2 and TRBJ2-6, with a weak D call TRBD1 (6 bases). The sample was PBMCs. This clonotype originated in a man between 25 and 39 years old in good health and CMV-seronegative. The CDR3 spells CASRSPGAGANVLTF. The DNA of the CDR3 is TGTGCCAGCAGGAGCCCAGGGGCTGGGGCCAACGTCCTGACTTTC.